This T cell receptor (beta chain) was sequenced during a study of cytomegalovirus exposure and HLA in healthy donors. Study as a whole: The approximately 120 million unique TCR beta sequences, from about 179 million T cells, were found by an earlier analysis.

Unmatched junction bases numbered 14, after V lost 6 bases and J lost 2 bases. CDR3 length: 19 residues. Germline-derived CDR1 and CDR2 are SEHNR and FQNEAQ (reference sequence). The PCR employed 60 Vbeta primers together with 13 Jbeta primers. Clones were sequenced by immunoSEQ multiplex PCR, and TCRdb holds only the in-frame ones, with some missing. This sample has roughly 150,000 clones, with around 78% found just once. The sequenced sample was PBMCs. The rearrangement uses TRBV7-9 and TRBJ2-6; 9 nucleotides line up with TRBD1. This receptor was taken from a woman aged 40 to 49 in good health and CMV-seropositive. This chain's CDR3 is CASSLTGTGFITGANVLTF. In DNA form, the CDR3 reads TGTGCCAGCAGTCTAACCGGGACAGGGTTTATCACTGGGGCCAACGTCCTGACTTTC.